What follows is one T cell receptor (beta chain) and its context. 60 Vbeta and 13 Jbeta primers were used in PCR. Using immunoSEQ multiplex PCR, the repertoire was profiled, and TCRdb retains in-frame clones only, with some absent. The sample table sets out around 190,000 clones. This record comes from a study of cytomegalovirus exposure and HLA in healthy donors. The junction had 3 bases not matched to a gene; V was cut back by 6 bases and J by 0 bases. Germline CDR1 MNHEY, CDR2 SVGAGI. The CDR3 spans 15 residues. Sequenced: PBMCs. The chain combines TRBV6-5 with TRBJ1-5; 9 nucleotides line up with TRBD1. This receptor was taken from a woman in her 30s in good health and CMV-seropositive. CDR3 amino acids: CASSRQGDSNQPQHF. CDR3 DNA sequence: TGTGCCAGCAGCCGACAGGGGGATAGCAATCAGCCCCAGCATTTT.